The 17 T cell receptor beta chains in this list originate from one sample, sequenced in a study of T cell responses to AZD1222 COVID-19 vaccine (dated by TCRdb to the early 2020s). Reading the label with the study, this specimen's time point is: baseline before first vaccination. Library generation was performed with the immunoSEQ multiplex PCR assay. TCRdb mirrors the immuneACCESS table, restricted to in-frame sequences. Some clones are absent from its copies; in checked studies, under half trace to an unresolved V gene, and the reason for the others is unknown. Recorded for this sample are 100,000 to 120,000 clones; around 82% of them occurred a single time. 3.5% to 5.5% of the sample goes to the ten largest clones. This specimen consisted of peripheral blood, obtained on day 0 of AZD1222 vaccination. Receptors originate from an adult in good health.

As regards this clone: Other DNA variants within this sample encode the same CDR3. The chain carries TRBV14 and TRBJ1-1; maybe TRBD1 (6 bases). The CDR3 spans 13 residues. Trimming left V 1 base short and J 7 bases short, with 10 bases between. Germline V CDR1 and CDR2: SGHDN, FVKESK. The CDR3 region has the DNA TGTGCCAGCAGCCAAGTAGGGGGTGGTGAAGCTTTCTTT. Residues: CASSQVGGGEAFF. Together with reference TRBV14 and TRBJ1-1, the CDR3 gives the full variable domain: EAGVTQFPSHSVIEKGQTVTLRCDPISGHDNLYWYRRVMGKEIKFLLHFVKESKQDESGMPNNRFLAERTGGTYSTLKVQPAELEDSGVYFCASSQVGGGEAFFGQGTRLTVV.

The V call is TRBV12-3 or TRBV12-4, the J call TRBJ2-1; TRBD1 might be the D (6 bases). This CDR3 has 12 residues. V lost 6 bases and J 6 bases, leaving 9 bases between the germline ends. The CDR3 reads CASSGQLNEQFF. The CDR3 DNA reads TGTGCCAGCAGCGGACAGCTCAATGAGCAGTTCTTC.

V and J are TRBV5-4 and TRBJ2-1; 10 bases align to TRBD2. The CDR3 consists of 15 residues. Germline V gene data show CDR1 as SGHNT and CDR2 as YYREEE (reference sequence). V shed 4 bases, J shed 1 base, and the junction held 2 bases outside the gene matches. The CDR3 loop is CASSRSGGSYNEQFF. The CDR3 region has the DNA TGTGCCAGCAGCCGTAGCGGGGGGTCCTACAATGAGCAGTTCTTC.

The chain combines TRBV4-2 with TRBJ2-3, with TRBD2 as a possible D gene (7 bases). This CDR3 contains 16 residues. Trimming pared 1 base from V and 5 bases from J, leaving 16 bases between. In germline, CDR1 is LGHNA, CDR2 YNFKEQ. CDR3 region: CASSQVGRGAKDTQYF. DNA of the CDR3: TGTGCCAGCAGCCAAGTAGGCCGGGGGGCGAAAGATACGCAGTATTTT.

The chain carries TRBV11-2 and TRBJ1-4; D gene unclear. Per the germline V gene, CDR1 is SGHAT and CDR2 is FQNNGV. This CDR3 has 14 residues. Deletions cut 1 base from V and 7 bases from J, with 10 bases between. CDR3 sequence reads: CASSLGGSGEKLFF. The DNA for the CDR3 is TGTGCCAGCAGCTTAGGAGGGTCCGGTGAAAAACTGTTTTTT.

As DNA, the CDR3 is TGTGCCAGCAGCCCCCGTGGAAGGAGGGGGCAAGACACTGAAGCTTTCTTT. Protein sequence: CASSPRGRRGQDTEAFF. The V call is TRBV9, the J call TRBJ1-1; 7 bases match TRBD1. V shed 4 bases, J shed 3 bases, and the junction held 15 bases outside the gene matches. CDR1 is SGDLS and CDR2 is YYNGEE in the germline V gene. This CDR3 has 17 residues.

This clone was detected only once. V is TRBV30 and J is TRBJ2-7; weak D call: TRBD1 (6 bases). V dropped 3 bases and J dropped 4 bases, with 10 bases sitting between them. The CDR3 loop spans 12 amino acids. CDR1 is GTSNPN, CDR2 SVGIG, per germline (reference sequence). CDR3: CAWSFRGYEQYF. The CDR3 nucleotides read TGTGCCTGGAGCTTCAGGGGATACGAGCAGTACTTC.

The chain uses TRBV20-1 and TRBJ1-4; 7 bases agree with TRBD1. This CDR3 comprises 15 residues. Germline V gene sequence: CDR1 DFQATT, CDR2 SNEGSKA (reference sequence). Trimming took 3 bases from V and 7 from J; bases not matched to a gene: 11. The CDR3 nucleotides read TGCAGTGCTAGTAAGGGGGCGAGTCCTGGTGAAAAACTGTTTTTT. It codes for CSASKGASPGEKLFF.

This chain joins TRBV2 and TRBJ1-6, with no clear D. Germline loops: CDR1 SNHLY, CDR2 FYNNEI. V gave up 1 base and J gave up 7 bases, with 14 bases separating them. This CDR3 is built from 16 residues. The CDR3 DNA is TGTGCCAGCAGTGAAGACGGGAACCGTGGGAATTCACCCCTCCACTTT. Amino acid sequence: CASSEDGNRGNSPLHF.

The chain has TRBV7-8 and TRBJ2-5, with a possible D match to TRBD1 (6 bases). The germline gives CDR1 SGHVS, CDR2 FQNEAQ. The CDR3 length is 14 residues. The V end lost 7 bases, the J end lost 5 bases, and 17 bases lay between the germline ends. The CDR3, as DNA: TGTGCCAGCACCCTAACCAGGGGTCGGGAGACCCAGTACTTC. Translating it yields CASTLTRGRETQYF.

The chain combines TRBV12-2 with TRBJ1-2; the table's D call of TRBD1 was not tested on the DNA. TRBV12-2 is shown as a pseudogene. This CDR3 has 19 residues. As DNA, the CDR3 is TGTGCAAGTCGCTTAGCGCGCTACTGTCCCGGGACAGGGAACTATGGCTACACCTTC. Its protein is CASRLARYCPGTGNYGYTF.

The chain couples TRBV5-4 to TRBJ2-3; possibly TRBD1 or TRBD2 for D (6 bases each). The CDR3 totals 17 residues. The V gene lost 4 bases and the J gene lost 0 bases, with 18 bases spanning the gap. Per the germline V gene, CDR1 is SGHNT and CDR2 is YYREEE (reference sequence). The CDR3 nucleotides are TGTGCCAGCAGCCCGGTAGGGGGGAGCCTAAGCACAGATACGCAGTATTTT. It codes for CASSPVGGSLSTDTQYF.

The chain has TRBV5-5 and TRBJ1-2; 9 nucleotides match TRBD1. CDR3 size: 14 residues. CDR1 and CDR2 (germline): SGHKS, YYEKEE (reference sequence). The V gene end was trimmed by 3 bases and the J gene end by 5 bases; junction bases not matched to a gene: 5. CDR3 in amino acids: CASSSRTGEYGYTF. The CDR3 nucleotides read TGTGCCAGCAGCTCCCGGACAGGGGAATATGGCTACACCTTC.

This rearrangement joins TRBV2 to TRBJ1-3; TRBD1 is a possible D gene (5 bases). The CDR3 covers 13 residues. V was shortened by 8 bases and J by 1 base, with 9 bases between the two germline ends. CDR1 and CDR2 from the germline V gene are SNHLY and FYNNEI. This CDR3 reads CASPPGSGNTIYF. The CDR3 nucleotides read TGTGCCAGCCCCCCAGGGTCTGGAAACACCATATATTTT.

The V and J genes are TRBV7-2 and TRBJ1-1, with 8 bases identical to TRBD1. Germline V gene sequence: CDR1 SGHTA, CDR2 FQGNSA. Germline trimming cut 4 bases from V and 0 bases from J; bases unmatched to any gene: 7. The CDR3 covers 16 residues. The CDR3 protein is CASSWRDRGMNTEAFF. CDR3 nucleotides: TGTGCCAGCAGCTGGCGCGACAGGGGAATGAACACTGAAGCTTTCTTT. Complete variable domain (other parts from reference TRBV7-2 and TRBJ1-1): GAGVSQSPSNKVTEKGKDVELRCDPISGHTALYWYRQSLGQGLEFLIYFQGNSAPDKSGLPSDRFSAERTGGSVSTLTIQRTQQEDSAVYLCASSWRDRGMNTEAFFGQGTRLTVV.

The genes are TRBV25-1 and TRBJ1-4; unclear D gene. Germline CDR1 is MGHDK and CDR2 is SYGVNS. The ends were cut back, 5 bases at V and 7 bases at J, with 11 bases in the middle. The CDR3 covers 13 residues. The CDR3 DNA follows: TGTGCCAGCAGTTACCGTTCGGGTGAAAAACTGTTTTTT. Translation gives CASSYRSGEKLFF.

The DNA of the CDR3 is TGTGCCAGCAGCTTAGGGGTTCAAGAGACCCAGTACTTC. This sequence encodes CASSLGVQETQYF. The V gene is TRBV7-2, the J gene TRBJ2-5; D uncertain. V dropped 1 base and J dropped 2 bases, with 5 bases sitting between them. Germline CDR1 reads SGHTA; CDR2 reads FQGNSA. The CDR3 spans 13 residues. The whole variable domain, filled in from reference TRBV7-2 and TRBJ2-5, reads GAGVSQSPSNKVTEKGKDVELRCDPISGHTALYWYRQSLGQGLEFLIYFQGNSAPDKSGLPSDRFSAERTGGSVSTLTIQRTQQEDSAVYLCASSLGVQETQYFGPGTRLLVL.